This T cell receptor beta chain was recovered during a study of cytomegalovirus exposure and HLA in healthy donors. Study-level findings and limits: A later examination showed that TCR association rates differed by HLA locus, with DRB1 most and HLA-C fewest.

The study ran its PCR with 60 Vbeta and 13 Jbeta primers. Sequenced by immunoSEQ multiplex PCR; TCRdb stores in-frame clones only, minus some. The sample shows 130,000 to 150,000 clones, around 78% of them seen only once. With respect to this clone: Its antigen is currently unknown.

Sequenced material: PBMCs. The receptor comes from a young woman in good health and CMV-seropositive.

The CDR3 reads CASRDRAPRQPQHF. In DNA form, the CDR3 reads TGTGCCAGCAGAGACAGGGCCCCACGTCAGCCCCAGCATTTT. The J gene is TRBJ1-5, the V gene TRBV28, with TRBD1 matching 7 bases. This CDR3 is built from 14 residues. The ends lost 6 bases at V and 6 bases at J; junction bases unmatched: 8. Per the germline V gene, CDR1 is MDHEN and CDR2 is SYDVKM.